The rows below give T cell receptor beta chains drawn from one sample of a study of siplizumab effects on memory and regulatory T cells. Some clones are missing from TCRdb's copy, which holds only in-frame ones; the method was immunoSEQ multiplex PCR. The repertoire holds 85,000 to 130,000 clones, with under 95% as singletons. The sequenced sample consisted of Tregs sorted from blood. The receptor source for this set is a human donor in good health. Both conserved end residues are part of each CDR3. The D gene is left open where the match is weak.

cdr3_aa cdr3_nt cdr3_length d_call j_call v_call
CASSLSLWTGHNEKLFF TGTGCCAGCAGCTTATCCCTTTGGACAGGACATAATGAAAAACTGTTTTTT 17 TRBD1 TRBJ1-4 TRBV7-9
CASSIGQPVGGYTF TGTGCCAGTAGTATTGGGCAGCCAGTCGGTGGCTACACCTTC 14 - TRBJ1-2 TRBV19
CASSRNRGHVLAGGANVLTF TGCGCCAGCAGCCGGAACAGGGGGCACGTACTAGCGGGAGGGGCCAACGTCCTGACTTTC 20 - TRBJ2-6 TRBV4-1
CASSATKMSELGSYNEQFF TGTGCCAGCAGCGCAACCAAGATGAGCGAGTTGGGCTCCTACAATGAGCAGTTCTTC 19 - TRBJ2-1 TRBV11-2
CASSTPGGGTYEQYF TGTGCCAGTAGTACTCCAGGGGGCGGAACCTACGAGCAGTACTTC 15 TRBD1 TRBJ2-7 TRBV19
CAIRVRTEAFF TGTGCCATCAGAGTTCGGACTGAAGCTTTCTTT 11 - TRBJ1-1 TRBV10-3
CASSEVVFGGELFF TGCGCCAGCAGTGAGGTCGTCTTTGGCGGGGAGCTGTTTTTT 14 - TRBJ2-2 TRBV10-2
CASSPWGADNEQFF TGTGCCAGCTCACCTTGGGGGGCAGACAATGAGCAGTTCTTC 14 - TRBJ2-1 TRBV18
CAISERTSGRSSNTGELFF TGTGCCATCAGTGAAAGGACTAGCGGGAGGAGCTCGAACACCGGGGAGCTGTTTTTT 19 TRBD2 TRBJ2-2 TRBV10-3
CATSNLDRGFHQYF TGTGCCACCAGCAATCTCGACAGGGGCTTTCATCAGTATTTT 14 TRBD1 TRBJ2-3 TRBV15
CASSYSDRMSTDTQYF TGTGCCAGCAGTTACTCGGACAGAATGAGCACAGATACGCAGTATTTT 16 - TRBJ2-3 TRBV6-6